A single sample gave rise to the 20 T cell receptor beta chains below, sequenced in a study of cytomegalovirus exposure and HLA in healthy donors. The PCR employed 60 Vbeta primers together with 13 Jbeta primers. TCRdb's copy holds only in-frame clones and misses some; the assay was immunoSEQ multiplex PCR. The sample records over 100,000 clones, approximately 66% being singletons. Input material: PBMCs. Receptor source: a woman aged 40 to 55 in good health and CMV-seropositive.

The chain employs TRBV5-4 and TRBJ2-1; 10 bases agree with TRBD2. The length of the CDR3 is 15 residues. Trimming cost V 3 bases and J 7 bases; bases outside gene matches: 7. Germline values: CDR1 SGHNT, CDR2 YYREEE (reference sequence). CDR3 nucleotide sequence: TGTGCCAGCAGCTCCCCGGGACTAGCGTCTAATGAGCAGTTCTTC. It yields the protein CASSSPGLASNEQFF.

This chain connects TRBV7-9 to TRBJ2-5; the D gene is possibly TRBD1 (6 bases). Per germline, CDR1 SEHNR and CDR2 FQNEAQ (reference sequence). V was trimmed by 5 bases and J by 2 bases, leaving 12 bases between them. There are 14 residues in the CDR3. The CDR3 loop is CASSPQGWQETQYF. CDR3 DNA: TGTGCCAGCAGCCCACAGGGATGGCAAGAGACCCAGTACTTC.

The gene calls are TRBV7-2 and TRBJ2-7; weak D call: TRBD2 (7 bases). V lost 2 bases, J lost 5 bases, and 19 bases lay in between. The CDR3 is 16 amino acids. Per germline, CDR1 SGHTA and CDR2 FQGNSA. CDR3 nucleotides: TGTGCCAGCAGCTTAAGGGGTCGGGGGGCAGGGGACGAGCAGTACTTC. Amino acids: CASSLRGRGAGDEQYF.

This clone was found once. The rearrangement uses TRBV5-4 and TRBJ2-1; the match to TRBD2 covers 8 bases. CDR3 length: 18 residues. Germline V gene data show CDR1 as SGHNT and CDR2 as YYREEE (reference sequence). The V and J ends lost 4 bases and 1 base, in that order; junction bases with no gene match: 13. In nucleotides, the CDR3 is TGTGCCAGCAGCCAGGGACTACTAGCGGCGACATCCTACAATGAGCAGTTCTTC. This translates into CASSQGLLAATSYNEQFF.

The chain couples TRBV4-2 to TRBJ2-1, with TRBD2 identical over 7 bases. V gave up 0 bases and J gave up 8 bases; unmatched junction bases: 13. The CDR3 has 17 amino acids. The V gene's germline CDR1 is LGHNA and CDR2 YNFKEQ. The CDR3 DNA sequence: TGTGCCAGCAGCCAAGAGCTAGTGACTAGCCGGGCCCATGAGCAGTTCTTC. It translates to CASSQELVTSRAHEQFF.

This sequence joins TRBV4-2 and TRBJ2-7; 14 bases are a match to TRBD2. The V and J ends lost 5 bases and 5 bases, in that order; junction bases with no gene match: 2. The CDR3 consists of 14 residues. The V gene's germline CDR1 is LGHNA and CDR2 YNFKEQ. The CDR3 DNA reads TGTGCCAGCAGCGCGGGACTAGCGGGAGACGAGCAGTACTTC. It translates to CASSAGLAGDEQYF.

V and J are TRBV6-5 and TRBJ1-2, with a weak D call TRBD1 (6 bases). The CDR3 is 15 amino acids. The V end lost 6 bases, the J end lost 3 bases, and 17 bases lay between the germline ends. CDR1 and CDR2 (germline): MNHEY, SVGAGI. DNA for the CDR3: TGTGCCAGCAGCTGGACAGCCGGGTGGGACTATGGCTACACCTTC. Protein product: CASSWTAGWDYGYTF.

This chain joins TRBV18 and TRBJ2-5, with D possibly TRBD1 on 6 matching bases. Trimming left V 3 bases short and J 0 bases short, with 11 bases between. The germline gives CDR1 KGHSH, CDR2 LQKENI. The CDR3 consists of 15 residues. CDR3 residues: CASSPPGQDQETQYF. Written as DNA, the CDR3 is TGTGCCAGCTCACCTCCGGGACAAGACCAAGAGACCCAGTACTTC.

The chain uses TRBV18 and TRBJ1-2, with 8 nucleotides matching TRBD1. V shed 4 bases and J 5 bases; nucleotides not matched to a gene: 15. Germline assignment: CDR1 KGHSH and CDR2 LQKENI. CDR3 length equals 17 residues. Here the CDR3 reads CASSQDRVVIEGYGYTF. The CDR3 DNA reads as TGTGCCAGCTCACAGGACAGGGTAGTCATTGAGGGGTATGGCTACACCTTC.

This clone showed up just a few times. V gene TRBV5-6 combines with J gene TRBJ2-7; 12 bases line up with TRBD2. The CDR3 covers 18 residues. Germline CDR1 is SGHDT and CDR2 is YYEEEE. The V and J ends lost 2 bases and 2 bases, in that order; junction bases with no gene match: 11. The CDR3 protein is CASSFSTSGRVNPYEQYF. The CDR3 DNA reads TGTGCCAGCAGCTTCTCGACTAGCGGGAGAGTAAATCCCTACGAGCAGTACTTC.

This rearrangement joins TRBV7-9 to TRBJ1-1; D might be TRBD1 (5 bases). With 2 bases removed from V and 0 bases from J, the gap between germline ends came to 19 bases. CDR1 is SEHNR and CDR2 is FQNEAQ in the germline V gene (reference sequence). The length of the CDR3 is 18 residues. The CDR3 region has the DNA TGTGCCAGCAGCTTATATCAGAATTCGCGGGACGTGAACACTGAAGCTTTCTTT. It codes for CASSLYQNSRDVNTEAFF.

This chain uses TRBV6-6 with TRBJ2-1; D is possibly TRBD2 (5 bases). The V gene lost 5 bases and the J gene lost 7 bases, with 12 bases spanning the gap. The germline CDR1 and CDR2 sequences are MNHNY and SVGAGI (reference sequence). The CDR3 is made up of 13 amino acids. The CDR3 DNA is TGTGCCAGCAGTCGACTAACCTCAAATGAGCAGTTCTTC. Translating gives CASSRLTSNEQFF.

The chain joins TRBV19 to TRBJ1-2; D call uncertain. This CDR3 spans 13 amino acids. The germline V and J ends were trimmed by 6 bases and 4 bases, with 12 bases remaining between them. Germline V gene data show CDR1 as LNHDA and CDR2 as SQIVND (reference sequence). The CDR3 nucleotides read TGTGCCAGTAGCGAGGGAGTCTTCTATGGCTACACCTTC. The encoded protein is CASSEGVFYGYTF.

By sample share, this clone is medium-sized (0.01 to 0.1%). The V and J genes are TRBV6-1 and TRBJ1-5; D might be TRBD1 (5 bases). The germline CDR1 and CDR2 sequences are MNHNS and SASEGT. Trimming stripped 4 bases from V and 1 base from J, with 11 bases between. There are 15 residues in the CDR3. The CDR3 is CASSGDGGSNQPQHF. For the CDR3, the DNA is TGTGCCAGCAGTGGGGACGGGGGGAGCAATCAGCCCCAGCATTTT.

The sample holds one count of this clone. The chain employs TRBV2 and TRBJ1-2; 7 nucleotides match TRBD1. The J segment lost 5 bases and the V segment lost 8 bases, leaving 5 bases of the junction unmatched. This CDR3 comprises 12 residues. The germline V gene has CDR1 SNHLY and CDR2 FYNNEI. The CDR3 region has the DNA TGTGCCAGCGGACAGGCCACATATGGCTACACCTTC. Its protein is CASGQATYGYTF. Looking up the rest from reference TRBV2 and TRBJ1-2 gives the full variable domain: EPEVTQTPSHQVTQMGQEVILRCVPISNHLYFYWYRQILGQKVEFLVSFYNNEISEKSEIFDDQFSVERPDGSNFTLKIRSTKLEDSAMYFCASGQATYGYTFGSGTRLTVV.

The CDR3 is CASSRDRVNYGYTF. The DNA for the CDR3 is TGTGCCAGCAGCCGGGACAGGGTAAACTATGGCTACACCTTC. J is TRBJ1-2 and V is TRBV2, with 9 bases matching TRBD1. Germline V lookup: CDR1 SNHLY, CDR2 FYNNEI. CDR3 length: 14 amino acids. V lost 6 bases and J lost 2; bases outside the gene matches: 4.

This clone was seen just once. The V and J genes are TRBV11-2 and TRBJ1-2; TRBD1 might be the D (6 bases). Germline-derived CDR1 and CDR2 are SGHAT and FQNNGV. V dropped 4 bases and J dropped 3 bases, with 15 bases sitting between them. The CDR3 contains 15 residues. This CDR3 reads CASSSVGGRDYGYTF. CDR3 coding DNA: TGTGCCAGCAGCTCGGTCGGGGGGCGAGACTATGGCTACACCTTC.

CDR3 DNA: TGTGCCAGCAGTTTCTCACTGGACTATGGCTACACCTTC. Its translation: CASSFSLDYGYTF. The genes are TRBV27 and TRBJ1-2, with D uncertain. V lost 3 bases and J 3 bases, leaving 8 bases between the germline ends. The CDR3 spans 13 residues. CDR1 and CDR2 (germline): MNHEY, SMNVEV (reference sequence).

This chain uses TRBV5-6 with TRBJ1-1; a weak D match, TRBD1 (6 bases). The CDR3 runs to 13 residues. With 2 bases removed from V and 6 bases from J, the gap between germline ends came to 11 bases. Germline CDR1 is SGHDT and CDR2 is YYEEEE. The CDR3 here is CASSFQGRSEAFF. CDR3 coding DNA: TGTGCCAGCAGCTTTCAGGGGCGTTCTGAAGCTTTCTTT.

This clone was recorded once. The J gene is TRBJ2-2, the V gene TRBV23-1; 11 bases map to TRBD1. TRBV23-1 qualifies as an ORF whose function is uncertain. Unmatched junction bases numbered 12, after V lost 6 bases and J lost 9 bases. CDR3 length: 16 amino acids. Here the CDR3 DNA reads TGCGCCAGCAGAACCCGGGACAGGGGGGAACTACGGGAGCTGTTTTTT. Translated: CASRTRDRGELRELFF.